This T cell receptor (beta chain) was sequenced in a study of T cell responses to AZD1222 COVID-19 vaccine. The study's findings and limits: Donors were mostly white British, more females; clonal diversity possibly underestimated. In all cases, repertoires were sampled only after the peak T cell response.

As for this clone: Its antigen is unknown.

The CDR3 length is 10 residues. Germline V CDR1 and CDR2: MGHRA, YSYEKL. V shed 5 bases and J shed 4 bases, with 2 bases lying between them. Measured with immunoSEQ multiplex PCR; TCRdb has only the in-frame clones, and not every one. There are 150,000 or so clones in the sample; roughly nine tenths occur only once, and 3.8% lies in the top ten. This receptor was identified in an adult who received the AZD1222 COVID-19 vaccine. Sequences were derived from peripheral blood, sampled 28 days after the second AZD1222 dose. The rearrangement uses TRBV4-1 and TRBJ1-2; unclear D gene. This chain's CDR3 is CASSGYGYTF. DNA for the CDR3: TGCGCCAGCAGCGGCTATGGCTACACCTTC.